Listed here are 19 T cell receptor beta chains from one sample, sequenced in a study of blood T cell repertoires in COVID-19. The method was immunoSEQ multiplex PCR; TCRdb's version includes in-frame clones alone and lacks a portion of them. The sample lists fewer than 300,000 clones, approximately 85% seen once, with 3.5% to 5.5% in the top ten. The sample was PBMCs or T cells enriched from blood (not recorded which). Every receptor here comes from a woman in her 30s who had recovered from COVID-19.

This chain uses TRBV28 with TRBJ2-4, with 7 bases identical to TRBD2. This CDR3 region has 16 residues. Per germline, CDR1 MDHEN and CDR2 SYDVKM. The V segment lost 6 bases and the J segment 9 bases; nucleotides outside the gene matches: 17. Here the CDR3 DNA reads TGTGCCAGCAGCAGCGGGACTCCCGTTTCGATTTTCATTCAGTACTTC. Translating gives CASSSGTPVSIFIQYF.

This clone was seen only once. J is TRBJ1-1 and V is TRBV11-2, with 11 bases fitting TRBD1. Trimming at V came to 3 bases and at J to 1 base, leaving 7 bases not matched to a gene. Germline-derived CDR1 and CDR2 are SGHAT and FQNNGV. The CDR3 is made up of 17 amino acids. The CDR3 region has the DNA TGTGCCAGCAGCTTGGGACAGGGGGGGTTCGGGAACACTGAAGCTTTCTTT. It yields the protein CASSLGQGGFGNTEAFF.

V usage is TRBV20-1 and J usage is TRBJ1-2; D remains unclear. There are 10 residues in the CDR3. Per germline, CDR1 DFQATT and CDR2 SNEGSKA (reference sequence). V was trimmed by 4 bases and J by 5 bases, leaving 5 bases between them. As DNA, the CDR3 is TGCAGTGCTAAAGCTTATGGCTACACCTTC. This encodes CSAKAYGYTF.

This chain uses TRBV29-1 with TRBJ1-6, with 8 nucleotides matching TRBD1. Losses at the gene ends were 1 base for V and 9 bases for J; bases not matched to a gene: 14. This CDR3 is 17 amino acids long. Germline-derived CDR1 and CDR2 are SQVTM and ANQGSEA. CDR3 protein: CSVEAWTGSFYFSPLHF. The DNA of the CDR3 is TGCAGCGTTGAAGCCTGGACAGGGTCATTCTACTTTTCACCCCTCCACTTT. Using reference TRBV29-1 and TRBJ1-6 for the parts outside the CDR3, the full variable domain is SAVISQKPSRDICQRGTSLTIQCQVDSQVTMMFWYRQQPGQSLTLIATANQGSEATYESGFVIDKFPISRPNLTFSTLTVSNMSPEDSSIYLCSVEAWTGSFYFSPLHFGNGTRLTVT.

In this sample, this clone turned up once. The chain combines TRBV5-4 with TRBJ1-3; a possible D gene is TRBD1 (5 bases). The CDR3 extends over 15 amino acids. Germline CDR1 and CDR2: SGHNT and YYREEE (reference sequence). V was pared by 4 bases and J by 1 base, with 12 bases between. The CDR3 loop is CASSPGGESGNTIYF. In DNA, the CDR3 is TGTGCCAGCAGCCCCGGGGGAGAATCTGGAAACACCATATATTTT.

The J gene is TRBJ2-3, the V gene TRBV27; 12 bases line up with TRBD1. The junction had 7 bases not matched to a gene; V was cut back by 3 bases and J by 12 bases. The CDR3 is made up of 14 amino acids. Germline-derived CDR1 and CDR2 are MNHEY and SMNVEV (reference sequence). CDR3 DNA: TGTGCCAGCAGTTTGGGACAGGGGGCGGTCGGACAGTATTTT. Residues: CASSLGQGAVGQYF.

This chain uses TRBV28 with TRBJ2-3; TRBD2 matches 9 bases. CDR1 is MDHEN and CDR2 is SYDVKM in the germline V gene. CDR3 length: 15 amino acids. Losses at the gene ends were 6 bases for V and 0 bases for J; bases not matched to a gene: 4. This CDR3 is CASSRRGGSTDTQYF. The CDR3 region has the DNA TGTGCCAGCAGCCGGCGGGGGGGTAGCACAGATACGCAGTATTTT.

The V gene is TRBV9, the J gene TRBJ2-3; maybe TRBD2 (7 bases). The CDR3 has 13 amino acids. CDR1 is SGDLS and CDR2 is YYNGEE in the germline V gene. Trimming stripped 3 bases from V and 8 bases from J, with 13 bases between. CDR3 bases: TGTGCCAGCAGCGCGTTAGGGGGGGCTACGCAGTATTTT. As protein: CASSALGGATQYF.

This rearrangement joins TRBV5-1 to TRBJ2-3, with 7 bases identical to TRBD2. The germline V gene encodes CDR1 SGHRS and CDR2 YFSETQ. Losses at the gene ends were 3 bases for V and 3 bases for J; bases not matched to a gene: 10. The CDR3 sequence is 16 residues long. Written as DNA, the CDR3 is TGCGCCAGCAGCTCCCAGGCGGGAGTGGAGACAGATACGCAGTATTTT. Protein sequence: CASSSQAGVETDTQYF.

The rearrangement links TRBV4-1 to TRBJ2-2, with TRBD2 matching 10 bases. The germline V gene has CDR1 MGHRA and CDR2 YSYEKL. The V segment lost 0 bases and the J segment 6 bases; nucleotides outside the gene matches: 1. This CDR3 comprises 15 residues. The CDR3 sequence is CASSQESGGAGELFF. CDR3 nucleotide sequence: TGCGCCAGCAGCCAAGAGAGCGGGGGGGCCGGGGAGCTGTTTTTT.

The CDR3 coding sequence is TGTGCCTGGAGTCGGACTTATAGCAATCAGCCCCAGCATTTT. The encoded protein is CAWSRTYSNQPQHF. The rearrangement joins TRBV30 to TRBJ1-5, with D unclear. V was clipped by 2 bases and J by 0 bases, with 8 bases between them. This CDR3 spans 14 amino acids. The germline gives CDR1 GTSNPN, CDR2 SVGIG (reference sequence).

This chain connects TRBV18 to TRBJ2-6; the match to TRBD1 covers 8 bases. Germline V gene sequence: CDR1 KGHSH, CDR2 LQKENI. The CDR3 covers 18 residues. The V segment lost 2 bases and the J segment 0 bases; nucleotides outside the gene matches: 6. CDR3 sequence (DNA): TGTGCCAGCTCACCAGGGACAGGACCAAGCTCTGGGGCCAACGTCCTGACTTTC. The encoded protein is CASSPGTGPSSGANVLTF.

As regards this clone: This sample includes further DNA sequences coding for the same CDR3. This chain links TRBV27 with TRBJ1-6; TRBD1 is a possible D gene (5 bases). Germline loops: CDR1 MNHEY, CDR2 SMNVEV (reference sequence). V was shortened by 4 bases and J by 3 bases, with 7 bases between the two germline ends. The CDR3 extends over 14 amino acids. CDR3 nucleotide sequence: TGTGCCAGCAGTTCGACAGTCTATAATTCACCCCTCCACTTT. Protein product: CASSSTVYNSPLHF.

The chain has TRBV14 and TRBJ2-2, with TRBD1 as a possible D gene (6 bases). The germline V gene has CDR1 SGHDN and CDR2 FVKESK. The CDR3 loop spans 15 amino acids. V lost 4 bases and J 6 bases, leaving 15 bases between the germline ends. The CDR3 DNA follows: TGTGCCAGCAGCCGACAGGTGGCAGGGTCCGGGGAGCTGTTTTTT. Translation: CASSRQVAGSGELFF. Filled out from reference TRBV14 and TRBJ2-2, the complete variable domain reads EAGVTQFPSHSVIEKGQTVTLRCDPISGHDNLYWYRRVMGKEIKFLLHFVKESKQDESGMPNNRFLAERTGGTYSTLKVQPAELEDSGVYFCASSRQVAGSGELFFGEGSRLTVL.

The rearrangement links TRBV11-2 to TRBJ2-5; TRBD1 matches at 9 bases. The CDR3 is 17 residues long. CDR1 and CDR2 (germline): SGHAT, FQNNGV. J was trimmed by 0 bases and V by 2 bases; bases with no gene match: 7. CDR3 residues: CASSLRGTGTHQETQYF. CDR3 coding DNA: TGTGCCAGCAGCTTAAGGGGGACAGGGACCCACCAAGAGACCCAGTACTTC.

The chain has TRBV7-9 and TRBJ1-2; D call uncertain. The CDR3 extends over 14 amino acids. The germline V and J ends were trimmed by 1 base and 2 bases, with 8 bases remaining between them. CDR1 and CDR2 from the germline V gene are SEHNR and FQNEAQ (reference sequence). CDR3 in DNA: TGTGCCAGCAGCTTAGTGACACCGAACTATGGCTACACCTTC. Translated: CASSLVTPNYGYTF. The variable domain in full, completed from reference TRBV7-9 and TRBJ1-2, reads DTGVSQNPRHKITKRGQNVTFRCDPISEHNRLYWYRQTLGQGPEFLTYFQNEAQLEKSRLLSDRFSAERPKGSFSTLEIQRTEQGDSAMYLCASSLVTPNYGYTFGSGTRLTVV.

This clone was counted a few times. The chain couples TRBV3-1 (or the pseudogene TRBV3-2) to TRBJ1-6; no clear D. V lost 1 base and J 3 bases, leaving 7 bases between the germline ends. The CDR3 is made up of 15 amino acids. Germline V lookup: CDR1 LGHDT, CDR2 YNNKEL (reference sequence). CDR3 in DNA: TGTGCCAGCAGCCAAGGCAGATACTATAATTCACCCCTCCACTTT. Encoded protein: CASSQGRYYNSPLHF.

The rearrangement uses TRBV5-1 and TRBJ2-5; the match to TRBD2 covers 14 bases. The germline CDR1 and CDR2 sequences are SGHRS and YFSETQ. The V segment lost 2 bases and the J segment 4 bases; nucleotides outside the gene matches: 7. The CDR3 length is 17 residues. Written as DNA, the CDR3 is TGCGCCAGCAGCTTTACGGGACTAGCGGGAGTTGGAGAGACCCAGTACTTC. Protein product: CASSFTGLAGVGETQYF.

V gene TRBV2 combines with J gene TRBJ1-2, with D possibly being TRBD1 (5 bases). Looked up from germline, CDR1 is SNHLY and CDR2 is FYNNEI. V gave up 3 bases and J gave up 6 bases, with 11 bases separating them. CDR3 size: 13 residues. The CDR3 sequence is CASSDRDYDGYTF. The CDR3 DNA reads as TGTGCCAGCAGTGACAGGGATTATGATGGCTACACCTTC.